This T cell receptor beta chain was profiled in a study of blood T cell repertoires in COVID-19. Background on the study: Specimens from acute and convalescent COVID-19 originated in the United States, Italy and Spain. T cells, B-cell-depleted T cells, or PBMCs supplied cDNA or gDNA.

Authors' processing steps: Reference gene primer amplification yielded estimated nucleated cell counts. This table comes from immunoSEQ multiplex PCR, and its TCRdb copy is limited to in-frame clones, with some not included. V and J calls and clone size are those listed in that table; D and trimming were worked out from the DNA. The sample includes about 670,000 clones, 85% to 90% of them seen just once. Per the germline V gene, CDR1 is SGHVS and CDR2 is FNYEAQ. The CDR3 loop spans 12 amino acids. V shed 2 bases and J shed 4 bases, with 3 bases lying between them. This receptor was identified in a woman aged 18 to 35 with acute or convalescent COVID-19. Sequenced: peripheral blood. The V and J genes are TRBV7-6 and TRBJ1-5, with unresolved D. CDR3 in DNA: TGTGCCAGCAGCTTACCAAATCAGCCCCAGCATTTT. Its protein is CASSLPNQPQHF.